These 5 T cell receptor beta chains originate from one sample sequenced in a study of blood T cell repertoires in COVID-19. The protocol was immunoSEQ multiplex PCR, while the TCRdb copy is restricted to in-frame clones and leaves out a portion. The sample includes 200,000 to 300,000 clones, roughly 82% of them seen just once. Sequencing was carried out using peripheral blood. All receptors derive from a man aged 40-49 years who had recovered from COVID-19.

V and J are TRBV19 and TRBJ2-3; no definite D call. This CDR3 has 14 residues. The V end lost 3 bases, the J end lost 6 bases, and 13 bases lay between the germline ends. Germline assignment: CDR1 LNHDA and CDR2 SQIVND (reference sequence). CDR3 in DNA: TGTGCCAGTAGTATGGTCCCACTAACTGATACGCAGTATTTT. Amino acid sequence: CASSMVPLTDTQYF.

This clone has only one observation. The genes are TRBV7-2 and TRBJ1-2; D unclear. The CDR3 runs to 15 residues. V lost 2 bases and J lost 0, with 10 bases in between. Germline assignment: CDR1 SGHTA and CDR2 FQGNSA. The CDR3 loop reads CASSLFPSSNYGYTF. For the CDR3, the DNA is TGTGCCAGCAGCTTATTTCCCAGTTCTAACTATGGCTACACCTTC. Filled out from reference TRBV7-2 and TRBJ1-2, the complete variable domain reads GAGVSQSPSNKVTEKGKDVELRCDPISGHTALYWYRQSLGQGLEFLIYFQGNSAPDKSGLPSDRFSAERTGGSVSTLTIQRTQQEDSAVYLCASSLFPSSNYGYTFGSGTRLTVV.

This clone was seen more than once but under ten times. The chain couples TRBV6-2 or TRBV6-3 to TRBJ2-5; perhaps TRBD2 as D (5 bases). The CDR3 contains 14 residues. With 6 bases removed from V and 9 bases from J, the gap between germline ends came to 20 bases. The germline V gene has CDR1 MNHEY and CDR2 SVGEGT. CDR3 in amino acids: CASSPRLTTRAQYF. CDR3 bases: TGTGCCAGCAGCCCTCGGTTAACAACTAGGGCCCAGTACTTC.

The V call is TRBV4-3, the J call TRBJ2-3; 12 nucleotides agree with TRBD2. Germline CDR1 LGHNA, CDR2 YSLEER. The CDR3 has 18 residues. V lost 0 bases and J lost 6; bases outside the gene matches: 10. The CDR3 bases are TGCGCCAGCAGCCAAGACTACACTAGCGGGAGGTTCTGGGATACGCAGTATTTT. Its translation is CASSQDYTSGRFWDTQYF.

This clone has only one observation. V gene TRBV19 combines with J gene TRBJ2-1, with D hard to call. The CDR3 sequence is 11 residues long. V lost 7 bases and J lost 4, with 5 bases in between. Germline V gives CDR1 LNHDA, CDR2 SQIVND (reference sequence). CDR3 bases: TGTGCCAGTACCGGTTACAATGAGCAGTTCTTC. This translates into CASTGYNEQFF.